This is a list of T cell receptor beta chains from one sample in a study of shared clonotypes between healthy human individuals. Measured with immunoSEQ multiplex PCR; TCRdb has only the in-frame clones, and not every one. The sample has a few million clones; about 90% are singletons. What was sequenced was naive CD4+ T cells from PBMCs. Receptors originate from a man aged 18 to 30 in good health. Some clones in this sample may be carry-over from other donors' samples. CDR3s include the opening cysteine and the closing phenylalanine or tryptophan. Fields, in order: V gene, J gene, D gene, clone size, CDR3 DNA, CDR3 protein. A D gene is named only where the DNA matches it firmly. Clone size is stated in some rows and not others, as once, few, many or a class when expanded.

V gene: TRBV28
J gene: TRBJ2-5
D gene: NA
clone size: once
CDR3 DNA: TGTGCCAGCAGTTTATTCTCCACCCAAGAGACCCAGTACTTC
CDR3 protein: CASSLFSTQETQYF

V gene: TRBV9
J gene: TRBJ2-2
D gene: TRBD2
clone size: NA
CDR3 DNA: TGTGCCAGCAGCGTCTCCGGGACTAGCGGAACCGGGGAGCTGTTTTTT
CDR3 protein: CASSVSGTSGTGELFF

V gene: TRBV27
J gene: TRBJ2-3
D gene: TRBD1
clone size: NA
CDR3 DNA: TGTGCCAGCAGTCCGGACAGGGGTTCAGATACGCAGTATTTT
CDR3 protein: CASSPDRGSDTQYF

V gene: TRBV7-3
J gene: TRBJ2-2
D gene: TRBD2
clone size: once
CDR3 DNA: TGTGCCAGCAGCCCTACTAGCGGGACTAACACCGGGGAGCTGTTTTTT
CDR3 protein: CASSPTSGTNTGELFF

V gene: TRBV5-4
J gene: TRBJ2-7
D gene: NA
clone size: NA
CDR3 DNA: TGTGCCAGCAGCCGACCTAGGACGGAATCTACGAAGCAGTACTTC
CDR3 protein: CASSRPRTESTKQYF

V gene: TRBV11-3
J gene: TRBJ2-5
D gene: NA
clone size: NA
CDR3 DNA: TGTGCCAGCAGCCCCAAGGGGATGGAGACCCAGTACTTC
CDR3 protein: CASSPKGMETQYF

V gene: TRBV5-1
J gene: TRBJ1-5
D gene: NA
clone size: NA
CDR3 DNA: TGCGCCAGCAGCTCGGGGGAGGGCGGGCAGCCCCAGCATTTT
CDR3 protein: CASSSGEGGQPQHF

V gene: TRBV18
J gene: TRBJ1-4
D gene: TRBD1
clone size: NA
CDR3 DNA: TGTGCCAGCTCACCACCGGAGACAGGGAACCAAAAACTGTTTTTT
CDR3 protein: CASSPPETGNQKLFF

V gene: TRBV9
J gene: TRBJ1-2
D gene: NA
clone size: once
CDR3 DNA: TGTGCCAGCAGCGTAGTTCCGGGTAACTATGGCTACACCTTC
CDR3 protein: CASSVVPGNYGYTF

V gene: TRBV7-3
J gene: TRBJ2-3
D gene: TRBD2
clone size: NA
CDR3 DNA: TGTGCCAGCAGCTTAAGGGGGAGAGCGGGAACTAAACGCACAGATACGCAGTATTTT
CDR3 protein: CASSLRGRAGTKRTDTQYF

V gene: TRBV15
J gene: TRBJ1-4
D gene: TRBD1
clone size: once
CDR3 DNA: TGTGCCACCAGCCGGACAGGGGGGAATGAAAAACTGTTTTTT
CDR3 protein: CATSRTGGNEKLFF

V gene: TRBV5-1
J gene: TRBJ2-3
D gene: NA
clone size: NA
CDR3 DNA: TGCGCCAGCAGCTTGGAACTAGCAGGAGGTACGCAGTATTTT
CDR3 protein: CASSLELAGGTQYF

V gene: TRBV5-1
J gene: TRBJ2-3
D gene: NA
clone size: NA
CDR3 DNA: TGCGCCAGCAGCTTGGGTGCTTCGGCTCATTTTGATACGCAGTATTTT
CDR3 protein: CASSLGASAHFDTQYF

V gene: TRBV21-1
J gene: TRBJ2-1
D gene: NA
clone size: NA
CDR3 DNA: TGTGCCAGCAGCAAAGATCGGGCAGGAGCCGGACGACTGACTTTGAGCTCCTACAATGAGCAGTTCTTC
CDR3 protein: CASSKDRAGAGRLTLSSYNEQFF

V gene: TRBV7-9
J gene: TRBJ1-2
D gene: TRBD1
clone size: NA
CDR3 DNA: TGTGCCAGCAGCTTCCAAGGGGGACAGTCAACTAACTATGGCTACACCTTC
CDR3 protein: CASSFQGGQSTNYGYTF

V gene: TRBV5-1
J gene: TRBJ2-2
D gene: TRBD1
clone size: once
CDR3 DNA: TGCGCCAGCAGGCCCGGGACAGACTCCACCGGGGAGCTGTTTTTT
CDR3 protein: CASRPGTDSTGELFF

V gene: TRBV5-4
J gene: TRBJ2-4
D gene: TRBD1
clone size: NA
CDR3 DNA: TGTGCCAGCAGCTCAGGGGGCTCGGCCAAAAACATTCAGTACTTC
CDR3 protein: CASSSGGSAKNIQYF

V gene: TRBV5-6
J gene: TRBJ1-1
D gene: TRBD1
clone size: NA
CDR3 DNA: TGTGCCAGCAGCTTGGGCCCTCGACAGGGCGAAGCTTTCTTT
CDR3 protein: CASSLGPRQGEAFF

V gene: TRBV11-3
J gene: TRBJ2-3
D gene: NA
clone size: NA
CDR3 DNA: TGTGCCAGCAGCTTAGCCCGGGGGACAGATACGCAGTATTTT
CDR3 protein: CASSLARGTDTQYF

V gene: TRBV11-2
J gene: TRBJ2-2
D gene: NA
clone size: NA
CDR3 DNA: TGTGCCAGCAGCGGCTTTGGCTCGAACACCGGGGAGCTGTTTTTT
CDR3 protein: CASSGFGSNTGELFF

V gene: TRBV28
J gene: TRBJ2-7
D gene: NA
clone size: NA
CDR3 DNA: TGTGCCAGCAGCTTAGACCCACCCTACGAGCAGTACTTC
CDR3 protein: CASSLDPPYEQYF

V gene: TRBV19
J gene: TRBJ1-1
D gene: NA
clone size: NA
CDR3 DNA: TGTGCCAGTAGTATAACTTGGGACACGAACACTGAAGCTTTCTTT
CDR3 protein: CASSITWDTNTEAFF

V gene: TRBV5-6
J gene: TRBJ2-5
D gene: NA
clone size: NA
CDR3 DNA: TGTGCCAGCAGCTTGATTGTAGCCAAGGGACAAGAGACCCAGTACTTC
CDR3 protein: CASSLIVAKGQETQYF

V gene: TRBV27
J gene: TRBJ2-2
D gene: NA
clone size: NA
CDR3 DNA: TGTGCCAGCAGCCCCCAGCCGGCAACCGGGGAGCTGTTTTTT
CDR3 protein: CASSPQPATGELFF

V gene: TRBV5-1
J gene: TRBJ2-1
D gene: NA
clone size: NA
CDR3 DNA: TGCGCCAGCAGCTTGTCCGGCTCCAATGAGCAGTTCTTC
CDR3 protein: CASSLSGSNEQFF

V gene: TRBV6-5
J gene: TRBJ2-7
D gene: NA
clone size: NA
CDR3 DNA: TGTGCCAGCAGCCCAGGAACAGGGCTCGAGCAGTACTTC
CDR3 protein: CASSPGTGLEQYF

V gene: TRBV30
J gene: TRBJ2-2
D gene: NA
clone size: NA
CDR3 DNA: TGTGCCTGGAGTGTACGGGGGGCGGGACGAACCGGGGAGCTGTTTTTT
CDR3 protein: CAWSVRGAGRTGELFF

V gene: TRBV15
J gene: TRBJ2-1
D gene: NA
clone size: NA
CDR3 DNA: TGTGCCACCAGCAGAGATTTACTGAGCATGGAGCAGTTCTTC
CDR3 protein: CATSRDLLSMEQFF

V gene: TRBV9
J gene: TRBJ2-3
D gene: TRBD2
clone size: NA
CDR3 DNA: TGTGCCAGCAGCGTAGAGGGAGGGAGTTGGGCAGATACGCAGTATTTT
CDR3 protein: CASSVEGGSWADTQYF

V gene: TRBV11-2
J gene: TRBJ2-1
D gene: TRBD1
clone size: NA
CDR3 DNA: TGTGCCAGCAGGAAGGGACAGGGGGCGAGAAATGAGCAGTTCTTC
CDR3 protein: CASRKGQGARNEQFF

V gene: TRBV7-3
J gene: TRBJ2-1
D gene: TRBD2
clone size: NA
CDR3 DNA: TGTGCCAGCAGCTTAGCGGGAGGGACCTACAATGAGCAGTTCTTC
CDR3 protein: CASSLAGGTYNEQFF

V gene: TRBV5-5
J gene: TRBJ2-4
D gene: TRBD1
clone size: NA
CDR3 DNA: TGTGCCAGCAGCCTGACAGGGGGCAAGGACATTCAGTACTTC
CDR3 protein: CASSLTGGKDIQYF

V gene: TRBV10-3
J gene: TRBJ2-7
D gene: NA
clone size: NA
CDR3 DNA: TGTGCCATCACCACAGGGCAGGGGTCCTACGAGCAGTACTTC
CDR3 protein: CAITTGQGSYEQYF

V gene: TRBV5-4
J gene: TRBJ2-7
D gene: TRBD1
clone size: NA
CDR3 DNA: TGTGCCAGCAGCACCGGGGGACAGGGGGCCCACGAGCAGTACTTC
CDR3 protein: CASSTGGQGAHEQYF

V gene: TRBV29-1
J gene: TRBJ1-4
D gene: NA
clone size: NA
CDR3 DNA: TGCAGCGTTGTGTCTTCTCGGGGGGCTAATGAAAAACTGTTTTTT
CDR3 protein: CSVVSSRGANEKLFF

V gene: TRBV18
J gene: TRBJ2-1
D gene: TRBD2
clone size: NA
CDR3 DNA: TGTGCCAGCTCACCTGGACTAGCGGAGTCTAATGAGCAGTTCTTC
CDR3 protein: CASSPGLAESNEQFF

V gene: TRBV7-3
J gene: TRBJ2-7
D gene: TRBD1
clone size: once
CDR3 DNA: TGTGCCAGCAGCTACGGACAGGCTAGATTCTACGAGCAGTACTTC
CDR3 protein: CASSYGQARFYEQYF

V gene: TRBV5-4
J gene: TRBJ2-7
D gene: NA
clone size: NA
CDR3 DNA: TGTGCCAGCAGCTTGGGAACGGCTCCCTACGAGCAGTACTTC
CDR3 protein: CASSLGTAPYEQYF

V gene: TRBV19
J gene: TRBJ2-3
D gene: NA
clone size: NA
CDR3 DNA: TGTGCCAGTAGTAGTAGTGGGGGAGGAGATACGCAGTATTTT
CDR3 protein: CASSSSGGGDTQYF

V gene: TRBV5-1
J gene: TRBJ2-7
D gene: TRBD2
clone size: NA
CDR3 DNA: TGCGCCAGCAGCTCGGGGACTAGCGGGAGGGCCGGAGAGCAGTACTTC
CDR3 protein: CASSSGTSGRAGEQYF

V gene: TRBV12-5
J gene: TRBJ1-1
D gene: NA
clone size: few
CDR3 DNA: TGTGCTAGTGGTTTCGCGCAGAACACTGAAGCTTTCTTT
CDR3 protein: CASGFAQNTEAFF

V gene: TRBV5-8
J gene: TRBJ2-7
D gene: TRBD1
clone size: once
CDR3 DNA: TGTGCCAGCAGCCGGGGACAGTACTACGAGCAGTACTTC
CDR3 protein: CASSRGQYYEQYF

V gene: TRBV7-3
J gene: TRBJ2-1
D gene: TRBD1
clone size: NA
CDR3 DNA: TGTGCCAGCAGCTTAGGGGACAGTGTCCTGATCAATGAGCAGTTCTTC
CDR3 protein: CASSLGDSVLINEQFF

V gene: TRBV11-3
J gene: TRBJ2-3
D gene: NA
clone size: NA
CDR3 DNA: TGTGCCAGCAGCGAGGGGGTTACTTCCACAGATACGCAGTATTTT
CDR3 protein: CASSEGVTSTDTQYF

V gene: TRBV18
J gene: TRBJ2-3
D gene: NA
clone size: NA
CDR3 DNA: TGTGCCAGCTCACTTCGAACAGGGTATGGAGATACGCAGTATTTT
CDR3 protein: CASSLRTGYGDTQYF

V gene: TRBV18
J gene: TRBJ1-2
D gene: NA
clone size: NA
CDR3 DNA: TGTGCCAGCTCACCACGACAGGAGGATGGCTACACCTTC
CDR3 protein: CASSPRQEDGYTF

V gene: TRBV11-2
J gene: TRBJ1-1
D gene: NA
clone size: few
CDR3 DNA: TGTGCCAGCAGCTTAGCGGTCCAGGGGACGCTAGTGAACACTGAAGCTTTCTTT
CDR3 protein: CASSLAVQGTLVNTEAFF

V gene: TRBV6-6
J gene: TRBJ1-1
D gene: NA
clone size: NA
CDR3 DNA: TGTGCCAGCAAGGGGTACACTGAAGCTTTCTTT
CDR3 protein: CASKGYTEAFF

V gene: TRBV15
J gene: TRBJ1-2
D gene: NA
clone size: NA
CDR3 DNA: TGTGCCACCAGCAGAGACCCCCGGGCGCGGGGCTACACCTTC
CDR3 protein: CATSRDPRARGYTF

V gene: TRBV20-1
J gene: TRBJ2-1
D gene: NA
clone size: NA
CDR3 DNA: TGCAGTGCTAGGCGCGAGCAGTTCTTC
CDR3 protein: CSARREQFF

V gene: TRBV9
J gene: TRBJ1-1
D gene: NA
clone size: NA
CDR3 DNA: TGTGCCAGCAGCGTCGGGACTCAGAACACTGAAGCTTTCTTT
CDR3 protein: CASSVGTQNTEAFF

V gene: TRBV7-2
J gene: TRBJ1-4
D gene: TRBD1
clone size: NA
CDR3 DNA: TGTGCCAGCAGCTCGCGATGGGACAGGGGGCTCGGGGAAAAACTGTTTTTT
CDR3 protein: CASSSRWDRGLGEKLFF

V gene: TRBV18
J gene: TRBJ2-2
D gene: TRBD1
clone size: once
CDR3 DNA: TGTGCCAGCTCTAACCAGGGGACAGGGAACACCGGGGAGCTGTTTTTT
CDR3 protein: CASSNQGTGNTGELFF

V gene: TRBV20-1
J gene: TRBJ2-2
D gene: NA
clone size: NA
CDR3 DNA: TGCAGTGCTAGCCGGACCGGGGAGCTGTTTTTT
CDR3 protein: CSASRTGELFF

V gene: TRBV27
J gene: TRBJ2-2
D gene: NA
clone size: NA
CDR3 DNA: TGTGCCAGCAGTTTATACGGCAACGCGAACACCGGGGAGCTGTTTTTT
CDR3 protein: CASSLYGNANTGELFF